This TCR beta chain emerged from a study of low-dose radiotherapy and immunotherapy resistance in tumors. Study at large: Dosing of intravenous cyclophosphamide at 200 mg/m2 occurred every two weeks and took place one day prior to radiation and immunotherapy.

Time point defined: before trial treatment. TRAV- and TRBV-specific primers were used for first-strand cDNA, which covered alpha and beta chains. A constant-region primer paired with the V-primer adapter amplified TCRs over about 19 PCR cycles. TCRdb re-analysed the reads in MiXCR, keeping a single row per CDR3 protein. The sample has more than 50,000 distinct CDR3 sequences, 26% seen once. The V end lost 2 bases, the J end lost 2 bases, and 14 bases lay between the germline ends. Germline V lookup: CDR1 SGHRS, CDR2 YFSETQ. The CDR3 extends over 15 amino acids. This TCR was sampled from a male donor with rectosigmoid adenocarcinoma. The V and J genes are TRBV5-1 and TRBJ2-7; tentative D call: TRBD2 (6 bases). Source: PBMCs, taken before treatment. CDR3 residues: CASSFGPGATYEQYF. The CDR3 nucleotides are TGCGCCAGCAGCTTTGGCCCGGGAGCGACCTACGAGCAGTACTTC.